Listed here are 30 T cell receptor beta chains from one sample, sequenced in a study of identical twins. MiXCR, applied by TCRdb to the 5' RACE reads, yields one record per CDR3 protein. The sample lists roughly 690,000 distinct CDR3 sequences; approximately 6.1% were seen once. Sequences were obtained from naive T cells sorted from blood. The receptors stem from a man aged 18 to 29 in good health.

CDR3 sequence: CSARRGRLAKNIQYF. The CDR3 DNA sequence: TGCAGTGCTAGACGCGGGAGGTTAGCCAAAAACATTCAGTACTTC. The rearrangement links TRBV20-1 to TRBJ2-4; TRBD2 agrees at 8 bases. This CDR3 spans 15 amino acids. V trimming: 2 bases; J trimming: 0 bases; junction bases outside the gene matches: 3. The germline CDR1 and CDR2 sequences are DFQATT and SNEGSKA (reference sequence).

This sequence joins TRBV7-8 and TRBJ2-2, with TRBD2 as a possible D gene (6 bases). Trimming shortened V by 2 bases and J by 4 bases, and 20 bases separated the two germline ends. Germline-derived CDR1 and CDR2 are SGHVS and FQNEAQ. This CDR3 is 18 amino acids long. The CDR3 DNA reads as TGTGCCAGCAGCTTACGGCGCCTATCGGGAGTTGGCACCGGGGAGCTGTTTTTT. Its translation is CASSLRRLSGVGTGELFF. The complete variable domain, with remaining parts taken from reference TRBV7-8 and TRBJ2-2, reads GAGVSQSPRYKVAKRGQDVALRCDPISGHVSLFWYQQALGQGPEFLTYFQNEAQLDKSGLPSDRFFAERPEGSVSTLKIQRTQQEDSAVYLCASSLRRLSGVGTGELFFGEGSRLTVL.

CDR3 bases: TGTGCCAGCAGGACTTCGGGACTAGCGGGAGGTACCCAGTACTTC. This encodes CASRTSGLAGGTQYF. This chain uses TRBV28 with TRBJ2-5; 15 bases are a match to TRBD2. Losses at the gene ends were 6 bases for V and 8 bases for J; bases not matched to a gene: 7. The CDR3 is 15 residues long. Germline CDR1 is MDHEN and CDR2 is SYDVKM.

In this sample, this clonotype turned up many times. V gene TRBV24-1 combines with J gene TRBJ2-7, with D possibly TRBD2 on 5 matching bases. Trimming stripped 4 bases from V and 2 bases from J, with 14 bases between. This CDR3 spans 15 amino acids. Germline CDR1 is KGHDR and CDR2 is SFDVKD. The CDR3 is CATSDLGLPTYEQYV. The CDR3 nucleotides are TGTGCCACCAGTGACCTCGGACTCCCAACCTACGAGCAGTACGTC.

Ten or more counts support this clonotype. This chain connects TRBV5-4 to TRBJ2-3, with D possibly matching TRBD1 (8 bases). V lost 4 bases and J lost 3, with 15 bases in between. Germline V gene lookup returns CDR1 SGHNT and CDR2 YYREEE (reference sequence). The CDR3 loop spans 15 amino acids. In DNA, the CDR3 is TGTGCCAGCAGCAAAGACAGGGGAGGGACAGATACGCAGTATTTT. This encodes CASSKDRGGTDTQYF.

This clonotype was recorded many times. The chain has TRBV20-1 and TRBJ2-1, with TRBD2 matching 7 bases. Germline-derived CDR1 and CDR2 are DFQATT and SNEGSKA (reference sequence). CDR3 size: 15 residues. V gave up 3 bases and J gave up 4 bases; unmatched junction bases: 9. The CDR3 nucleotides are TGCAGTGCTAGCGTGGTACTAGCGAAATACAATGAGCAGTTCTTC. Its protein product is CSASVVLAKYNEQFF.

CDR3 DNA: TGCGCCAGCAGCTTGGGTGGGACAGGGACTGAGAATGGCTACACCTTC. This translates into CASSLGGTGTENGYTF. The chain carries TRBV5-1 and TRBJ1-2; 9 positions agree with TRBD1. The germline V gene has CDR1 SGHRS and CDR2 YFSETQ. J lost 6 bases, V lost 0 bases, and 9 bases had no gene match. The length of the CDR3 is 16 residues.

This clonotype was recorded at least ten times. CDR3 DNA: TGCAGCGTTGAAGCTCCCTACGACAATGAGCAGTTCTTC. This translates into CSVEAPYDNEQFF. V and J are TRBV29-1 and TRBJ2-1; D gene unclear. CDR1 and CDR2 from the germline V gene are SQVTM and ANQGSEA. CDR3 length equals 13 residues. Between the trimmed V and J ends, which lost 1 base and 5 bases, there was a span of 9 bases.

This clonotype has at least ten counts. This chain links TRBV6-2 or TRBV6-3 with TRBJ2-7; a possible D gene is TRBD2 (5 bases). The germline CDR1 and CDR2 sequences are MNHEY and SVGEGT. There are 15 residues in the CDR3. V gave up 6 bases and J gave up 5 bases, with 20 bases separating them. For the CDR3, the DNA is TGTGCCAGCAGCCCTGTAGGGTTGGCGCGGGACGAGCAGTACTTC. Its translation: CASSPVGLARDEQYF.

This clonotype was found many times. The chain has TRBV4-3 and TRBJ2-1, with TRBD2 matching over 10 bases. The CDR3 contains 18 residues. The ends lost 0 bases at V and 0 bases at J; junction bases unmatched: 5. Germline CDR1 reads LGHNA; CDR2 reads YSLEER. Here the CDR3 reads CASSQDLSSGSSYNEQFF. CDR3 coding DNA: TGCGCCAGCAGCCAAGATCTTTCTAGCGGGAGCTCCTACAATGAGCAGTTCTTC.

Here the CDR3 DNA reads TGTGCCAGTAGTAAACACGGAGCTAACTATGGCTACACCTTC. Its protein product is CASSKHGANYGYTF. The chain has TRBV19 and TRBJ1-2; unclear D gene. V shed 4 bases and J shed 0 bases, with 9 bases lying between them. CDR3 size: 14 residues. The germline V gene has CDR1 LNHDA and CDR2 SQIVND (reference sequence).

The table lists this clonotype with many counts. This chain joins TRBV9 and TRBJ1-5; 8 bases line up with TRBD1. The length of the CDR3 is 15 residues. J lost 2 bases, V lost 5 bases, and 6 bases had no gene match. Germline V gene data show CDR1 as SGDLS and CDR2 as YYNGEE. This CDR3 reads CASSRTGRGNQPQHF. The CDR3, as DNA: TGTGCCAGCAGTCGGACAGGGCGAGGCAATCAGCCCCAGCATTTT.

In DNA form, the CDR3 reads TGCGCCAGCAGCCAAGAATCAGGGACCTACTATGGCTACACCTTC. Encoded protein: CASSQESGTYYGYTF. This chain links TRBV4-1 with TRBJ1-2, with D tentatively TRBD1 (5 bases). The germline V gene encodes CDR1 MGHRA and CDR2 YSYEKL. Trimming shortened V by 0 bases and J by 3 bases, and 11 bases separated the two germline ends. CDR3 length equals 15 residues.

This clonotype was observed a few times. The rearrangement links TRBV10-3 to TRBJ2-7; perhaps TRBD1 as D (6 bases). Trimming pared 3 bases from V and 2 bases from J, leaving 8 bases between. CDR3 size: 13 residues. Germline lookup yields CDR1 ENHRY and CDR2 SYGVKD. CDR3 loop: CAISEQGAYEQYV. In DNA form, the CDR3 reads TGTGCCATCAGTGAACAGGGAGCCTACGAGCAGTACGTC.

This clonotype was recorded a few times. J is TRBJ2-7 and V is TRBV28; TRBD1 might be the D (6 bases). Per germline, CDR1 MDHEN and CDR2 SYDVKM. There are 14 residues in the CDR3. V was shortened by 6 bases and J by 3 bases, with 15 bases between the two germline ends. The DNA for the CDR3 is TGTGCCAGCAGGGTCGGACCGGGACACTACGAGCAGTACTTC. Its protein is CASRVGPGHYEQYF.

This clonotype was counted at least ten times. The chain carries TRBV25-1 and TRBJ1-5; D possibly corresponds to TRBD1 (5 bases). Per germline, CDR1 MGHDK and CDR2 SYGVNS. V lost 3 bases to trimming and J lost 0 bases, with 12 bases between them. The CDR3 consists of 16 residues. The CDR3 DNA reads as TGTGCCAGCAGTGACTGGACACACGATAGCAATCAGCCCCAGCATTTT. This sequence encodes CASSDWTHDSNQPQHF.

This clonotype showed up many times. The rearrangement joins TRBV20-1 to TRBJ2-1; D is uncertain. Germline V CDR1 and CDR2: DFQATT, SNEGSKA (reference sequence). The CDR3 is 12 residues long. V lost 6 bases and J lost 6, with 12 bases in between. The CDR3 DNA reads TGCAGTGCCGACCTTCTAGGCAATGAGCAGTTCTTC. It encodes CSADLLGNEQFF.

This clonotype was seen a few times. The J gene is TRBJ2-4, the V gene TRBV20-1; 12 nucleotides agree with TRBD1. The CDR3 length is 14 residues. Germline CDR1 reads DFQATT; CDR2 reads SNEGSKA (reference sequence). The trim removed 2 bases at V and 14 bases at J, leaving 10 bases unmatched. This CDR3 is CSARSGQGAVLEYF. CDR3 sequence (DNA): TGCAGTGCTAGATCGGGACAGGGGGCCGTATTGGAGTACTTC.

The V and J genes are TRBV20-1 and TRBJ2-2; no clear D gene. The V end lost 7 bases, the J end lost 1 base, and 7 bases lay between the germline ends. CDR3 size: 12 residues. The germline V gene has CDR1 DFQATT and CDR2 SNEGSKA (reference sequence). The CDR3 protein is CSVRKNTGELFF. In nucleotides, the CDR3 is TGCAGTGTGAGGAAGAACACCGGGGAGCTGTTTTTT.

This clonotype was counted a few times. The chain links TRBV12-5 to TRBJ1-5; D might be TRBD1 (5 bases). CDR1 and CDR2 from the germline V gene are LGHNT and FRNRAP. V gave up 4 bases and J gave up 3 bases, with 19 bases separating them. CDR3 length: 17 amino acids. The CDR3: CASGWGLGGANNQPQHF. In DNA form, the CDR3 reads TGTGCTAGTGGTTGGGGTCTGGGAGGGGCCAACAATCAGCCCCAGCATTTT.

This CDR3 reads CASSLDSGRKNIQYF. The CDR3 nucleotides are TGTGCCAGCAGCTTAGACAGCGGGAGAAAAAACATTCAGTACTTC. V and J are TRBV7-8 and TRBJ2-4; the match to TRBD2 covers 8 bases. The junction had 3 bases not matched to a gene; V was cut back by 1 base and J by 4 bases. There are 15 residues in the CDR3. Germline CDR1 is SGHVS and CDR2 is FQNEAQ.

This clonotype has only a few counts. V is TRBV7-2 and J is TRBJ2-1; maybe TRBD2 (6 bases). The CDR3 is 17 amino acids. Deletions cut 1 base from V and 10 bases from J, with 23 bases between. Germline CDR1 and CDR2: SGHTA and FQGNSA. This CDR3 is CASSLGIGSGVQWEQFF. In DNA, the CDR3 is TGTGCCAGCAGCTTAGGTATCGGGAGTGGGGTACAATGGGAGCAGTTCTTC.

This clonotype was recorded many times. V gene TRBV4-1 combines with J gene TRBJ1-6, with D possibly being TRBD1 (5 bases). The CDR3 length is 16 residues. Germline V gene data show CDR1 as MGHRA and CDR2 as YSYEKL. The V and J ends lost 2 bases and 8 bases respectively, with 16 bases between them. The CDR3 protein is CASSQPPRDRDSPLHF. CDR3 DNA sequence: TGCGCCAGCAGCCAACCCCCCCGGGACCGAGATTCACCCCTCCACTTT.

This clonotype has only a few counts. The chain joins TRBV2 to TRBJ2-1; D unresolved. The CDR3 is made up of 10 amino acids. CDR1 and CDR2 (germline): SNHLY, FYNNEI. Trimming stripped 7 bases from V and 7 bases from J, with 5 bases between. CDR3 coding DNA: TGTGCCAGCAAGGCGAATGAGCAGTTCTTC. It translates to CASKANEQFF.

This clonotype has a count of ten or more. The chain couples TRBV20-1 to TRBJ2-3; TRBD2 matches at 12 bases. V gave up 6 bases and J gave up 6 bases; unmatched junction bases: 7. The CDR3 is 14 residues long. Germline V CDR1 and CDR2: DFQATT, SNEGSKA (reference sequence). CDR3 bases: TGCAGTGCACCGACTAGCGGGAGAACCGATACGCAGTATTTT. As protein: CSAPTSGRTDTQYF.

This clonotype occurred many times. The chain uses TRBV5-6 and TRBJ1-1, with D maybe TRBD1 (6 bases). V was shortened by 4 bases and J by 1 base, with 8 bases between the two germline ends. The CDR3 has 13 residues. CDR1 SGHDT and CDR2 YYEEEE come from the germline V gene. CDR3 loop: CASSVRGNTEAFF. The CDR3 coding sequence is TGTGCCAGCAGCGTCAGGGGGAACACTGAAGCTTTCTTT.

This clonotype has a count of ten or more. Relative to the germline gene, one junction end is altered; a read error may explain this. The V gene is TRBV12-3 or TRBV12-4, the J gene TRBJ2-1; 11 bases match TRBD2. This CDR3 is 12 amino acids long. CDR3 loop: CASSFSGTSGSF. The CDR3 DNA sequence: TGTGCCAGCAGTTTCTCCGGGACTAGCGGTTCCTTC.

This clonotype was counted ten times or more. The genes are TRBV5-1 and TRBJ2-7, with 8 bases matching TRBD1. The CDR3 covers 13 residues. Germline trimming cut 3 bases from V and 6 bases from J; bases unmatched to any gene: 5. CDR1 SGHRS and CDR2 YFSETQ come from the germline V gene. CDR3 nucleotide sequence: TGCGCCAGCAGCTCGACAGGGGTGGGCGAGCAGTACTTC. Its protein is CASSSTGVGEQYF.

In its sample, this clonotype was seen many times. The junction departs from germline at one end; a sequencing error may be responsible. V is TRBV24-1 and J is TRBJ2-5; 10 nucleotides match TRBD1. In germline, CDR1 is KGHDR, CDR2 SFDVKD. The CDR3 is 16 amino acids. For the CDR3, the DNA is TGTGCCACCACCAAACCGCCGGGACAGGGGCCCCAAACTATGGACTTC. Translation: CATTKPPGQGPQTMDF.

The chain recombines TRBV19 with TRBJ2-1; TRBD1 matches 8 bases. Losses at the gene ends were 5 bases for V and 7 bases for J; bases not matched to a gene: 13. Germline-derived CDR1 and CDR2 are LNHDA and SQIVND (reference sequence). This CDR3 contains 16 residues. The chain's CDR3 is CASSLLTGAPWNEQFF. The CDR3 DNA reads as TGTGCCAGTAGTCTCCTGACAGGGGCCCCGTGGAATGAGCAGTTCTTC.